Below, 28 T cell receptor beta chains from the same sample are listed, as sequenced in a study of blood T cells in healthy people across ages. A sample-barcoded 5' primer and a J-beta primer mix were used in a second PCR of roughly 6 to 11 cycles. Each CDR3 protein is one row after TCRdb ran MiXCR on the 5' RACE reads. The sample has about 1.6 million distinct CDR3 sequences, around 36% seen once. The specimen sequenced was blood. The receptors derive from a woman between 25 and 40 years old in good health.

The V gene is TRBV7-8, the J gene TRBJ2-1; 12 bases are a match to TRBD1. V shed 5 bases, J shed 6 bases, and the junction held 8 bases outside the gene matches. The CDR3 sequence is 16 residues long. Germline V gene data show CDR1 as SGHVS and CDR2 as FQNEAQ. This chain's CDR3 is CASSRPRDRGLNEQFF. The CDR3 DNA reads TGTGCCAGCAGCAGACCCCGGGACAGGGGGCTCAATGAGCAGTTCTTC.

This chain uses TRBV2 with TRBJ1-5; TRBD1 agrees at 8 bases. The CDR3 has 15 amino acids. V trimming: 6 bases; J trimming: 7 bases; junction bases outside the gene matches: 11. Germline values: CDR1 SNHLY, CDR2 FYNNEI. The CDR3 sequence is CASSLRQGTSQPQHF. DNA for the CDR3: TGTGCCAGCAGCCTGAGACAGGGGACAAGCCAGCCCCAGCATTTT.

This clonotype was detected ten times or more. The chain has TRBV20-1 and TRBJ2-7; no firm D call. Germline V gene data show CDR1 as DFQATT and CDR2 as SNEGSKA (reference sequence). Trimming stripped 0 bases from V and 2 bases from J, with 17 bases between. This CDR3 has 16 residues. The DNA for the CDR3 is TGCAGTGCTAGAGACCCTTTAGACGTTTTCCCCTACGAGCAGTACTTC. Its protein is CSARDPLDVFPYEQYF.

The V call is TRBV10-3, the J call TRBJ1-1; D remains ambiguous. The CDR3 extends over 14 amino acids. CDR1 is ENHRY, CDR2 SYGVKD, per germline. The germline V and J ends were trimmed by 7 bases and 0 bases, with 12 bases remaining between them. CDR3 in amino acids: CAITLNGMNTEAFF. The CDR3 coding sequence is TGTGCCATCACTTTAAACGGTATGAACACTGAAGCTTTCTTT.

The chain carries TRBV2 and TRBJ2-4, with TRBD2 as a possible D gene (6 bases). Germline values: CDR1 SNHLY, CDR2 FYNNEI. Trimming shortened V by 1 base and J by 3 bases, and 10 bases separated the two germline ends. This CDR3 comprises 15 residues. The CDR3: CASSEEEGRKNIQYF. CDR3 in DNA: TGTGCCAGCAGTGAAGAGGAGGGTCGCAAAAACATTCAGTACTTC.

V and J are TRBV6-2 or TRBV6-3 and TRBJ1-2; D is unclear. Deletions cut 3 bases from V and 5 bases from J, with 10 bases between. This CDR3 spans 13 amino acids. Germline V gene sequence: CDR1 MNHEY, CDR2 SVGEGT. The CDR3 bases are TGTGCCAGCAGTTATCGGCCAGCTTATGGCTACACCTTC. Translation gives CASSYRPAYGYTF.

The J gene is TRBJ1-5, the V gene TRBV5-5; 8 positions agree with TRBD1. V gave up 4 bases and J gave up 7 bases; unmatched junction bases: 16. Germline V gives CDR1 SGHKS, CDR2 YYEKEE (reference sequence). The CDR3 extends over 17 amino acids. The CDR3 coding sequence is TGTGCCAGCAGCGGAGAACTCAGGGGGCTGAGTCAGCAGCCCCAGCATTTT. Its translation: CASSGELRGLSQQPQHF.

There are a few counts of this clonotype. The V and J genes are TRBV27 and TRBJ2-1, with TRBD2 identical over 9 bases. The CDR3 extends over 17 amino acids. Losses at the gene ends were 6 bases for V and 2 bases for J; bases not matched to a gene: 11. Germline loops: CDR1 MNHEY, CDR2 SMNVEV (reference sequence). The CDR3 nucleotides are TGTGCCAGCAGATCCTCTAGCGGGATCCAGACCTACAATGAGCAGTTCTTC. It yields the protein CASRSSSGIQTYNEQFF.

V gene TRBV20-1 combines with J gene TRBJ2-1; 8 bases match TRBD2. CDR1 DFQATT and CDR2 SNEGSKA come from the germline V gene (reference sequence). V shed 4 bases, J shed 7 bases, and the junction held 15 bases outside the gene matches. This CDR3 comprises 16 residues. CDR3 residues: CSATGRNSGNLNEQFF. The CDR3 DNA is TGCAGTGCTACCGGCCGGAATAGCGGGAATTTGAATGAGCAGTTCTTC.

This clonotype was observed a few times. The gene calls are TRBV5-6 and TRBJ2-5, with D perhaps matching TRBD1 or TRBD2 (5 bases each). The J call may not be correct, given that the DNA end is closer to TRBJ2-7. The V gene's germline CDR1 is SGHDT and CDR2 YYEEEE. The CDR3 has 13 amino acids. As DNA, the CDR3 is TGTGCCAGCAGCCGGGACCTTACATCCGAGCAGTACTTC. Its protein product is CASSRDLTSEQYF.

About this clonotype itself: This may be a read error: a much more frequent sequence differs by one nucleotide. The V call is TRBV20-1, the J call TRBJ2-5, with D maybe TRBD2 (6 bases). The CDR3 has 14 residues. Germline CDR1 and CDR2: DFQATT and SNEGSKA (reference sequence). The CDR3 DNA sequence: TGCGGTGCTAGAGATCCGGAGGGGCGCGGGACCCAGTACTTC. It is translated as CGARDPEGRGTQYF.

The CDR3 sequence: CAWSVLGQSVSPLHF. The CDR3 bases are TGTGCCTGGAGTGTACTCGGACAGTCGGTTTCACCCCTCCACTTT. The chain uses TRBV30 and TRBJ1-6; a weak D match, TRBD1 (6 bases). The germline V gene encodes CDR1 GTSNPN and CDR2 SVGIG (reference sequence). The CDR3 runs 15 residues. Trimming cost V 0 bases and J 9 bases, with 15 bases left between them. The full variable domain, completed using reference TRBV30 and TRBJ1-6, is SQTIHQWPATLVQPVGSPLSLECTVEGTSNPNLYWYRQAAGRGLQLLFYSVGIGQISSEVPQNLSASRPQDRQFILSSKKLLLSDSGFYLCAWSVLGQSVSPLHFGNGTRLTVT.

V gene TRBV20-1 combines with J gene TRBJ2-1; D is unresolved. The ends were cut back, 5 bases at V and 5 bases at J, with 13 bases in the middle. Looked up from germline, CDR1 is DFQATT and CDR2 is SNEGSKA (reference sequence). The length of the CDR3 is 13 residues. The CDR3 here is CSALALAHNEQFF. The CDR3 DNA follows: TGCAGTGCTCTGGCCCTGGCACACAATGAGCAGTTCTTC.

The chain links TRBV6-1 to TRBJ2-5, with D tentatively TRBD2 (8 bases). The CDR3 has 17 amino acids. Deletions cut 7 bases from V and 7 bases from J, with 28 bases between. Germline assignment: CDR1 MNHNS and CDR2 SASEGT. The CDR3 region has the DNA TGTGCCAGCACCGCAGGGGGGGCGGGAGGACGCTGGGTGACCCAGTACTTC. Protein product: CASTAGGAGGRWVTQYF.

The table lists this clonotype with a few counts. The chain combines TRBV29-1 with TRBJ2-1, with TRBD1 matching 7 bases. This CDR3 comprises 13 residues. Trimming cost V 3 bases and J 4 bases; bases outside gene matches: 3. CDR1 SQVTM and CDR2 ANQGSEA come from the germline V gene. This chain's CDR3 is CSVDTGDYNEQFF. As DNA, the CDR3 is TGCAGCGTTGATACAGGGGATTACAATGAGCAGTTCTTC.

The sample holds many counts of this clonotype. The rearrangement links TRBV6-2 or TRBV6-3 to TRBJ2-3, with TRBD2 matching 12 bases. Trimming removed 4 bases from V and 6 bases from J; junction bases left unmatched: 2. The CDR3 is 14 amino acids. Germline lookup yields CDR1 MNHEY and CDR2 SVGEGT. In DNA form, the CDR3 reads TGTGCCAGCAGTTCAACTAGCGGGAGGGATACGCAGTATTTT. Amino acid sequence: CASSSTSGRDTQYF.

This clonotype has just a few counts. The chain combines TRBV9 with TRBJ2-3, with D perhaps assigned TRBD1 or TRBD2 (5 bases each). CDR3 length: 15 amino acids. Germline values: CDR1 SGDLS, CDR2 YYNGEE. The V end was cut by 4 bases, the J end by 0 bases, with 12 bases between. Here the CDR3 reads CASSSGTPSTDTQYF. CDR3 nucleotides: TGTGCCAGCAGCTCCGGGACCCCTAGCACAGATACGCAGTATTTT.

The chain combines TRBV20-1 with TRBJ2-7; 10 positions agree with TRBD2. The CDR3 is 15 residues long. The germline gives CDR1 DFQATT, CDR2 SNEGSKA (reference sequence). V shed 5 bases, J shed 7 bases, and the junction held 14 bases outside the gene matches. In DNA, the CDR3 is TGCAGTGCTGGTTCAGGCCTAGCGGGAGTGGAAGAGCAGTACTTC. Translated, it gives CSAGSGLAGVEEQYF.

This clonotype was picked up many times. The chain links TRBV29-1 to TRBJ2-1; 14 bases align to TRBD2. Germline CDR1 is SQVTM and CDR2 is ANQGSEA. V was clipped by 6 bases and J by 5 bases; unmatched bases: 15. This CDR3 comprises 18 residues. CDR3 coding DNA: TGCAGCGTCGCGGGACTAGCGGGAGTAAGTCGGAGGGACAATGAGCAGTTCTTC. Residues: CSVAGLAGVSRRDNEQFF.

This chain connects TRBV7-2 to TRBJ1-2, with a weak D call TRBD1 (5 bases). The V gene's germline CDR1 is SGHTA and CDR2 FQGNSA. This CDR3 has 17 amino acids. V was shortened by 1 base and J by 0 bases, with 15 bases between the two germline ends. CDR3 bases: TGTGCCAGCAGCTTAGTCGGCAGGGCAACAGCTAACTATGGCTACACCTTC. This encodes CASSLVGRATANYGYTF.

CDR3 sequence reads: CASSTGGGGGNQPQHF. Here the CDR3 DNA reads TGCGCCAGCAGCACGGGCGGCGGGGGGGGCAATCAGCCCCAGCATTTT. The chain employs TRBV5-1 and TRBJ1-5; tentative D call: TRBD1 (5 bases). Germline V lookup: CDR1 SGHRS, CDR2 YFSETQ. V dropped 4 bases and J dropped 2 bases, with 16 bases sitting between them. This CDR3 comprises 16 residues. Filled out from reference TRBV5-1 and TRBJ1-5, the complete variable domain reads KAGVTQTPRYLIKTRGQQVTLSCSPISGHRSVSWYQQTPGQGLQFLFEYFSETQRNKGNFPGRFSGRQFSNSRSEMNVSTLELGDSALYLCASSTGGGGGNQPQHFGDGTRLSIL.

This clonotype was found a few times. The chain is built from TRBV20-1 and TRBJ2-7, with 13 bases that match TRBD2. The CDR3 runs 14 residues. Trimming cost V 3 bases and J 4 bases; bases outside gene matches: 3. The germline gives CDR1 DFQATT, CDR2 SNEGSKA (reference sequence). The CDR3, as DNA: TGCAGTGCTAGGACGGGACTAGCGGGGTACGAGCAGTACTTC. It codes for CSARTGLAGYEQYF.

This chain connects TRBV7-2 to TRBJ2-1; TRBD2 matches 8 bases. The CDR3 runs to 17 residues. Per germline, CDR1 SGHTA and CDR2 FQGNSA. Trimming at V came to 1 base and at J to 5 bases, leaving 10 bases not matched to a gene. Here the CDR3 DNA reads TGTGCCAGCAGCTTAGAATTTAGGGCGGGAGGAAACAATGAGCAGTTCTTC. This translates into CASSLEFRAGGNNEQFF.

A few counts support this clonotype. The chain joins TRBV12-3 or TRBV12-4 to TRBJ1-1, with TRBD1 as a possible D gene (6 bases). The CDR3 covers 15 residues. V lost 4 bases to trimming and J lost 2 bases, with 14 bases between them. The CDR3, as DNA: TGTGCCAGCAGTTCGACAACGGACAGCAACACTGAAGCTTTCTTT. Translating gives CASSSTTDSNTEAFF.

There are a few counts of this clonotype. The chain employs TRBV6-1 and TRBJ1-2, with D possibly TRBD1 on 5 matching bases. Germline-derived CDR1 and CDR2 are MNHNS and SASEGT. Deletions cut 6 bases from V and 6 bases from J, with 23 bases between. The CDR3 loop spans 16 amino acids. This chain's CDR3 is CASRKNPTRTGDGYTF. The CDR3 DNA follows: TGTGCCAGCAGGAAAAATCCGACCCGGACGGGGGATGGCTACACCTTC.

V gene TRBV20-1 combines with J gene TRBJ2-7, with D perhaps TRBD2 (6 bases). CDR1 and CDR2 (germline): DFQATT, SNEGSKA (reference sequence). The germline V and J ends were trimmed by 3 bases and 3 bases, with 15 bases remaining between them. The CDR3 length is 14 residues. Here the CDR3 reads CSASLQRRGYEQYF. The CDR3 nucleotides read TGCAGTGCTAGTTTACAGAGGCGGGGCTACGAGCAGTACTTC.

This clonotype was counted once. This may be a read error, as it is one base from a much larger clone. This rearrangement joins TRBV27 to TRBJ2-5; D not resolved. CDR3 size: 14 residues. Trimming removed 6 bases at V and 5 bases at J, with 16 bases between. Germline V CDR1 and CDR2: MNHEY, SMNVEV (reference sequence). The CDR3 bases are TGTGCCAGCAGCCGTACAAGGATAGGGGAGACCCAGTACTTC. Its translation: CASSRTRIGETQYF.

This clonotype showed up many times. The J gene is TRBJ2-3, the V gene TRBV6-6; TRBD2 aligns across 7 bases. The length of the CDR3 is 14 residues. From germline, CDR1 is MNHNY and CDR2 SVGAGI (reference sequence). The V and J ends lost 6 bases and 1 base, in that order; junction bases with no gene match: 4. The CDR3 here is CASSGGSGTDTQYF. As DNA, the CDR3 is TGTGCCAGCAGCGGGGGGTCTGGCACAGATACGCAGTATTTT.